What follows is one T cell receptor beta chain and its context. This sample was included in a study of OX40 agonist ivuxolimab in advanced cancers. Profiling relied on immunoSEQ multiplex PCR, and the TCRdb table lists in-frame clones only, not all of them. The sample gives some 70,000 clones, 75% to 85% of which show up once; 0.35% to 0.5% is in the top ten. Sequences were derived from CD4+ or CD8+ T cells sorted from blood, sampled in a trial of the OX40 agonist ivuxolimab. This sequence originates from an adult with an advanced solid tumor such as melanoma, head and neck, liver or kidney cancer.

CDR3 in DNA: TGCAGCGCACGAATAGCGGGAGGATGGGAGACCCAGTACTTC. Translated, it gives CSARIAGGWETQYF. This rearrangement joins TRBV29-1 to TRBJ2-5; the match to TRBD2 covers 10 bases. The CDR3 consists of 14 residues. V dropped 7 bases and J dropped 5; count of bases not matched to a gene: 10. CDR1 and CDR2 from the germline V gene are SQVTM and ANQGSEA.